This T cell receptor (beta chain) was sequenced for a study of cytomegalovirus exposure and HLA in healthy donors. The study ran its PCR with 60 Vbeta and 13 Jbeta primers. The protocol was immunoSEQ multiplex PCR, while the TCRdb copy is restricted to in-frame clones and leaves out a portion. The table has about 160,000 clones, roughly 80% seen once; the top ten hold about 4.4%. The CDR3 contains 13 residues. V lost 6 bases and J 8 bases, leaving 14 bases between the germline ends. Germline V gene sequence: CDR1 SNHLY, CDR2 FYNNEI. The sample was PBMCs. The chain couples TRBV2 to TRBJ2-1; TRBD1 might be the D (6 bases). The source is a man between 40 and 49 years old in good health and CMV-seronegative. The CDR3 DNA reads TGTGCCAGCAGGCTCACAGGGTTGCATGAGCAGTTCTTC. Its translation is CASRLTGLHEQFF. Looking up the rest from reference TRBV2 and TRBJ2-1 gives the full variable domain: EPEVTQTPSHQVTQMGQEVILRCVPISNHLYFYWYRQILGQKVEFLVSFYNNEISEKSEIFDDQFSVERPDGSNFTLKIRSTKLEDSAMYFCASRLTGLHEQFFGPGTRLTVL.